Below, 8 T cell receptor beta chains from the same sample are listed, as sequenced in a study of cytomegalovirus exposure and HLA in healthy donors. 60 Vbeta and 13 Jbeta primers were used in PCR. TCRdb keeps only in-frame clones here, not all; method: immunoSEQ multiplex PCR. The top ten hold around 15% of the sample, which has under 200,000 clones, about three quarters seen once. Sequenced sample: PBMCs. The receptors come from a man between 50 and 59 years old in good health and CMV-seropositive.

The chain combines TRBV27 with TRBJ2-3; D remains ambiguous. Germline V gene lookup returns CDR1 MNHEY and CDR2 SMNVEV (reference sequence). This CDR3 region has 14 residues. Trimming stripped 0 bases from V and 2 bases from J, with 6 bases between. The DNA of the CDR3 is TGTGCCAGCAGTTTATCCCTATACACAGATACGCAGTATTTT. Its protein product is CASSLSLYTDTQYF.

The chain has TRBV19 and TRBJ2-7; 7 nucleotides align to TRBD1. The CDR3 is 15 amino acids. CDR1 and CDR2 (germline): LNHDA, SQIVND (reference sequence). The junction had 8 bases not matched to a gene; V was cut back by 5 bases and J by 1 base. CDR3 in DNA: TGTGCCAGTAGTGTACGACGGGACAGTTCCTACGAGCAGTACTTC. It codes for CASSVRRDSSYEQYF.

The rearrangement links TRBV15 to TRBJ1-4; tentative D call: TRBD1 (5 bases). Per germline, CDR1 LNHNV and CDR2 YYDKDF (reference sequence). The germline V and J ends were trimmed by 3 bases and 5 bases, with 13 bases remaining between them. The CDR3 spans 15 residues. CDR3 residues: CATSSPTAGNEKLFF. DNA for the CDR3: TGTGCCACCAGCAGCCCGACAGCGGGGAATGAAAAACTGTTTTTT.

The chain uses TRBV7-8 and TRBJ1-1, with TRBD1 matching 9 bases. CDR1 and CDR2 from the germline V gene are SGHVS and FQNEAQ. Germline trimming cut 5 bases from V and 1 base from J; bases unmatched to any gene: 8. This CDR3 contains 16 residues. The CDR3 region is CASSPGQGMENTEAFF. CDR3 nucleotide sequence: TGTGCCAGCAGCCCGGGACAGGGAATGGAGAACACTGAAGCTTTCTTT.

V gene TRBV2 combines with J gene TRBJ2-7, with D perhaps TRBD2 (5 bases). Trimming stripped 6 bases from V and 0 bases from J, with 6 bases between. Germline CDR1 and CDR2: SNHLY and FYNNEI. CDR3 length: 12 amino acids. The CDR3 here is CASSRDSYEQYV. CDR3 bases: TGTGCCAGCAGCCGGGACTCCTACGAGCAGTACGTC.

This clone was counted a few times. This CDR3 reads CASSSRRAYEQYF. The CDR3 coding sequence is TGTGCCAGCAGCTCCCGGCGGGCCTACGAGCAGTACTTC. This chain uses TRBV7-2 with TRBJ2-5; TRBD2 might be the D (5 bases). The tail of the sequence fits TRBJ2-7 better, so the J call may be wrong. Per the germline V gene, CDR1 is SGHTA and CDR2 is FQGNSA. This CDR3 region has 13 residues.

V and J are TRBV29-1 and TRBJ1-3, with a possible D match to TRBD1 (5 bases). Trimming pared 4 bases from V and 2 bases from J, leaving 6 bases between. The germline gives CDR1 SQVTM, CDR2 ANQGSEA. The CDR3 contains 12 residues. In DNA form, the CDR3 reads TGCAGCGTTGGGGGCGCTGGAAACACCATATATTTT. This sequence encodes CSVGGAGNTIYF.

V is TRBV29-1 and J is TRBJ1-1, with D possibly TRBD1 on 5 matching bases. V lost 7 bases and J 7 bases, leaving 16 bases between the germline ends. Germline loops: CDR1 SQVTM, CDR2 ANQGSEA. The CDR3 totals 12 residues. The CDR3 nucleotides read TGCAGCGCCAGGGAGGATATGAATGAAGCTTTCTTT. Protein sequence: CSAREDMNEAFF.